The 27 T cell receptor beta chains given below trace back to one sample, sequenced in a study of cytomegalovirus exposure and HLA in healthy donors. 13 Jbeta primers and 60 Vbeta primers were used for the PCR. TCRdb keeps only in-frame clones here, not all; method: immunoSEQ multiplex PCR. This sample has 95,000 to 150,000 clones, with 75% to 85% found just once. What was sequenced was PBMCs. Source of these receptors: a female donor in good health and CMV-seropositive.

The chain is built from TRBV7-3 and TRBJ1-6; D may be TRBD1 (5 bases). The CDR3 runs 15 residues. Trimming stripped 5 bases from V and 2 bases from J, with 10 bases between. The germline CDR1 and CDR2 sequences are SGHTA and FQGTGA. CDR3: CASSPQGTYNSPLHF. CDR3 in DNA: TGTGCCAGCAGCCCCCAGGGCACCTATAATTCACCCCTCCACTTT.

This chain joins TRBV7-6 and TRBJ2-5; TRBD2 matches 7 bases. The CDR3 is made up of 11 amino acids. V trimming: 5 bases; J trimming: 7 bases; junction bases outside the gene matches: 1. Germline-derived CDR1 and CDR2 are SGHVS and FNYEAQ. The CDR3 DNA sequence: TGTGCCAGCAGCCCGGGAGGGACCCAGTACTTC. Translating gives CASSPGGTQYF.

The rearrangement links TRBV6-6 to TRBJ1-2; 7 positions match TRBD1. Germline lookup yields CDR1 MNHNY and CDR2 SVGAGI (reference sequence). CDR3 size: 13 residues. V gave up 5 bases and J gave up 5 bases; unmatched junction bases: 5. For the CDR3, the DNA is TGTGCCAGCAGTCAAGACAGGGTGTATGGCTACACCTTC. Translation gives CASSQDRVYGYTF.

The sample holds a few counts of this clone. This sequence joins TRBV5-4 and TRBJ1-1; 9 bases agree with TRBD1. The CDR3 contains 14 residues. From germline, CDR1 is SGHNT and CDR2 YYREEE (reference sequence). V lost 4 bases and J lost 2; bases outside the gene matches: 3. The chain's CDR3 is CASSPGQGNTEAFF. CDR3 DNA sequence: TGTGCCAGCAGCCCGGGACAGGGTAACACTGAAGCTTTCTTT. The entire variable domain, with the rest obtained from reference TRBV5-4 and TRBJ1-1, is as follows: ETGVTQSPTHLIKTRGQQVTLRCSSQSGHNTVSWYQQALGQGPQFIFQYYREEENGRGNFPPRFSGLQFPNYSSELNVNALELDDSALYLCASSPGQGNTEAFFGQGTRLTVV.

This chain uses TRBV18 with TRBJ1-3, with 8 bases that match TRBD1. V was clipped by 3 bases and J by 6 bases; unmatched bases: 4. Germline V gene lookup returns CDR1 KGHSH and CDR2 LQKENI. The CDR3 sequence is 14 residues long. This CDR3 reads CASSPDRGVNTIYF. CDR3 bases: TGTGCCAGCTCACCTGACAGGGGCGTAAACACCATATATTTT.

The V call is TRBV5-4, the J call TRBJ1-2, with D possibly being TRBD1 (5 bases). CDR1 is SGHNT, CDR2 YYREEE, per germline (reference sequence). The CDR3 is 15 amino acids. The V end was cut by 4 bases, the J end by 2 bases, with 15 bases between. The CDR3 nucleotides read TGTGCCAGCAGCCCCACAGAGCGGGGCAACTATGGCTACACCTTC. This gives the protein CASSPTERGNYGYTF.

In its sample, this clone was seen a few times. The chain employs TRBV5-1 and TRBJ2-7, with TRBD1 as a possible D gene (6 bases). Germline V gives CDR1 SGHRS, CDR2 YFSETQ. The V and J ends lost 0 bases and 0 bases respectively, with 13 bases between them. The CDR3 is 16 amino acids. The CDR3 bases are TGCGCCAGCAGCTTGGGTGACAGGACCTCCTCCTACGAGCAGTACTTC. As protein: CASSLGDRTSSYEQYF.

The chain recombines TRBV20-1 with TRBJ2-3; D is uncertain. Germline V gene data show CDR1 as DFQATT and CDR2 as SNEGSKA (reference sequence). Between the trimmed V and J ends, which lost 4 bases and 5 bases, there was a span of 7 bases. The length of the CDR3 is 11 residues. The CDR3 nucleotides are TGCAGTGCTATGAGGCAAGATACGCAGTATTTT. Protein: CSAMRQDTQYF.

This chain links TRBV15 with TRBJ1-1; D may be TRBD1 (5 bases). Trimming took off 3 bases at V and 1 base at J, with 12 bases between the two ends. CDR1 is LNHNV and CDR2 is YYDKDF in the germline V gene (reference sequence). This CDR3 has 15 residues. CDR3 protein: CATSRGGASNTEAFF. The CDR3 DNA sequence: TGTGCCACCAGCAGGGGAGGGGCCTCGAACACTGAAGCTTTCTTT.

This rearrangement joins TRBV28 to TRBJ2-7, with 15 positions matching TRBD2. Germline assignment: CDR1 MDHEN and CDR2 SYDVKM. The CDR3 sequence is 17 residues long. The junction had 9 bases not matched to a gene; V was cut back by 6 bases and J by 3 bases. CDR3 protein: CASRSPGLAGGIYEQYF. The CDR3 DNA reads TGTGCCAGCAGGTCCCCGGGACTAGCGGGGGGAATCTACGAGCAGTACTTC.

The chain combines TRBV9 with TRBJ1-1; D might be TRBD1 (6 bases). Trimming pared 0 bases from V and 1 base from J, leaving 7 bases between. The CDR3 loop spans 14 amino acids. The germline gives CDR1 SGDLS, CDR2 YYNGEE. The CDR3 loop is CASSVEQGNTEAFF. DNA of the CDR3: TGTGCCAGCAGCGTAGAACAGGGGAACACTGAAGCTTTCTTT.

In nucleotides, the CDR3 is TGTGCCAGCCAGGGGACCAGCTCCTACGAGCAGTACTTC. It translates to CASQGTSSYEQYF. J is TRBJ2-7 and V is TRBV6-5; possibly TRBD1 for D (6 bases). The CDR3 contains 13 residues. V was shortened by 8 bases and J by 0 bases, with 11 bases between the two germline ends. CDR1 is MNHEY, CDR2 SVGAGI, per germline.

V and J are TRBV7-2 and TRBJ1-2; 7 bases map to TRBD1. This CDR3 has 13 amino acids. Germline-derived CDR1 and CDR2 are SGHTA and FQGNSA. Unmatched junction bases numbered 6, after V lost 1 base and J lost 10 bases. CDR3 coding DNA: TGTGCCAGCAGCTTAGTGCCACAGGGGATCTACACCTTC. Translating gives CASSLVPQGIYTF.

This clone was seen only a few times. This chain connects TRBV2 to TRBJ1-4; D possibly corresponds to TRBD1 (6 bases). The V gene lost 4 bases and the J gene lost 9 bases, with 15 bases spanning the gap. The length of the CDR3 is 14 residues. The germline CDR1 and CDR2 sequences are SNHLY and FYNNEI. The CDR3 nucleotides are TGTGCCAGCAGTGTCGATAGGGGGATCCAAAAACTGTTTTTT. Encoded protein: CASSVDRGIQKLFF. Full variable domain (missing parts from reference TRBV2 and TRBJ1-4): EPEVTQTPSHQVTQMGQEVILRCVPISNHLYFYWYRQILGQKVEFLVSFYNNEISEKSEIFDDQFSVERPDGSNFTLKIRSTKLEDSAMYFCASSVDRGIQKLFFGSGTQLSVL.

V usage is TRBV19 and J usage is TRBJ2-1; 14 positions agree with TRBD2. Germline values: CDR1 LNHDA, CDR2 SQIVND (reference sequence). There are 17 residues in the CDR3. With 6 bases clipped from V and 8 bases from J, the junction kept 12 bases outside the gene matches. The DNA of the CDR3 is TGTGCCAGTAGACCTGGACTAGCGGGGGGCCGAGGTGATGAGCAGTTCTTC. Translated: CASRPGLAGGRGDEQFF.

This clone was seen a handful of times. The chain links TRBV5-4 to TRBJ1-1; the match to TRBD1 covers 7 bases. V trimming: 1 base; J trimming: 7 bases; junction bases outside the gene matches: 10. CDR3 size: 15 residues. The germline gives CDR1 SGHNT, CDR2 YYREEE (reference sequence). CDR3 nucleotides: TGTGCCAGCAGCTTGCCCAACCGACAGGGCCATGAAGCTTTCTTT. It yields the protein CASSLPNRQGHEAFF.

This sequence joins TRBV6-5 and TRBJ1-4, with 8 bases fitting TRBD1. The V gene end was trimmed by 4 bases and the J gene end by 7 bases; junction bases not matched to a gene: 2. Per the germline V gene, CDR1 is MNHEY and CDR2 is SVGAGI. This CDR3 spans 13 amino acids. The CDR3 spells CASSSGTGEKLFF. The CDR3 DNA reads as TGTGCCAGCAGTTCCGGGACAGGTGAAAAACTGTTTTTT.

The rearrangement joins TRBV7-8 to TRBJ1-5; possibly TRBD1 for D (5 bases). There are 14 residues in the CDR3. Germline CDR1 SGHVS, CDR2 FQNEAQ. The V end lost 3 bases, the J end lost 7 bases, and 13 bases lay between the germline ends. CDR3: CASSLGDWGQPQHF. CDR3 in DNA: TGTGCCAGCAGCTTGGGGGACTGGGGGCAGCCCCAGCATTTT.

In DNA, the CDR3 is TGTGCCAGCAGTGAAATGGGACAGGGAGGCGGTTCGGCTTTCTTT. Translated, it gives CASSEMGQGGGSAFF. The chain has TRBV28 and TRBJ1-1; 9 bases agree with TRBD1. This CDR3 is built from 15 residues. Per germline, CDR1 MDHEN and CDR2 SYDVKM. The trim removed 5 bases at V and 11 bases at J, leaving 15 bases unmatched.

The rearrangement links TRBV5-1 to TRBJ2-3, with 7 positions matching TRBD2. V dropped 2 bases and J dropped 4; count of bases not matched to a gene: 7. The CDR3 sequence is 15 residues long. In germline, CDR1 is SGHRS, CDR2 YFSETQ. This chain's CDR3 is CASSFGTTGADTQYF. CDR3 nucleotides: TGCGCCAGCAGCTTCGGGACTACCGGAGCAGATACGCAGTATTTT. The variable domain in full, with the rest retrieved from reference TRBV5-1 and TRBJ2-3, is KAGVTQTPRYLIKTRGQQVTLSCSPISGHRSVSWYQQTPGQGLQFLFEYFSETQRNKGNFPGRFSGRQFSNSRSEMNVSTLELGDSALYLCASSFGTTGADTQYFGPGTRLTVL.

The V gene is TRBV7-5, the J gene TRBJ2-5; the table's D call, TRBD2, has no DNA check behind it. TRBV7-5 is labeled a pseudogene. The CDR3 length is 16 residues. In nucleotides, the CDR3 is TGTGCCAGAAGCTTAGCTTCCATCCTCGAGGTAGAGACCCAGTACTTC. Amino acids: CARSLASILEVETQYF.

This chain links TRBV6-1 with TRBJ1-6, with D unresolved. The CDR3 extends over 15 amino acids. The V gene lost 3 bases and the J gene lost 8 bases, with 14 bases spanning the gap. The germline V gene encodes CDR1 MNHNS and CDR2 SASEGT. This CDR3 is CASSDITATHSPLHF. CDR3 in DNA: TGTGCCAGCAGTGATATTACAGCCACGCATTCACCCCTCCACTTT.

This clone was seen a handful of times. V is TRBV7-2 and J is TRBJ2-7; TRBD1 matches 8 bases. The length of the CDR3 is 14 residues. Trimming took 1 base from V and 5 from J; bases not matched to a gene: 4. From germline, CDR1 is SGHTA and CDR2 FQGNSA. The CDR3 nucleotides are TGTGCCAGCAGCTTAGGCCGACAGGGGAACGAGCAGTACTTC. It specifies CASSLGRQGNEQYF.

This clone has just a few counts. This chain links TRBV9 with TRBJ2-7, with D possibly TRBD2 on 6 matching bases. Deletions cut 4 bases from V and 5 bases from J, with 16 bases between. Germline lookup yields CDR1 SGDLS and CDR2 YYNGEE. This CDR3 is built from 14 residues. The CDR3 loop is CASSPAGSADEQYF. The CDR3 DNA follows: TGTGCCAGCAGCCCCGCGGGGTCAGCAGACGAGCAGTACTTC.

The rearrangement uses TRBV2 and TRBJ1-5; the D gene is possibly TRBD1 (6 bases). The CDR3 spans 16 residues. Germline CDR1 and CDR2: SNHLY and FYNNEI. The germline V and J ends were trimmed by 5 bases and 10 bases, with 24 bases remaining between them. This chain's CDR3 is CASSSVAGAASIPQHF. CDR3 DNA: TGTGCCAGCAGTTCCGTTGCGGGGGCGGCGAGTATTCCCCAGCATTTT.

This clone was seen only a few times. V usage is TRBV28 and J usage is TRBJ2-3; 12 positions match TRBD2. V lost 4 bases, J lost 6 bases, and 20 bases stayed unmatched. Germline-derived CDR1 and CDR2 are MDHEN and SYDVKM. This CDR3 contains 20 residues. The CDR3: CASSSGLIQELAGGRDTQYF. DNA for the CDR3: TGTGCCAGCAGTTCAGGTCTAATCCAGGAGCTAGCGGGGGGGAGGGATACGCAGTATTTT. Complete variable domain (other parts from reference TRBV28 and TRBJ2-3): DVKVTQSSRYLVKRTGEKVFLECVQDMDHENMFWYRQDPGLGLRLIYFSYDVKMKEKGDIPEGYSVSREKKERFSLILESASTNQTSMYLCASSSGLIQELAGGRDTQYFGPGTRLTVL.

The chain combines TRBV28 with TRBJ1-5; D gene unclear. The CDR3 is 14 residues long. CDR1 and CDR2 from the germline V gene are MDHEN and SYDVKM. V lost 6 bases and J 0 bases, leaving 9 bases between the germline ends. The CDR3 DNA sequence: TGTGCCAGCAGGCCAGGAGGTAGCAATCAGCCCCAGCATTTT. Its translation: CASRPGGSNQPQHF. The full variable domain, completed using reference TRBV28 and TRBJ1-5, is DVKVTQSSRYLVKRTGEKVFLECVQDMDHENMFWYRQDPGLGLRLIYFSYDVKMKEKGDIPEGYSVSREKKERFSLILESASTNQTSMYLCASRPGGSNQPQHFGDGTRLSIL.